The sequence of this TCR beta chain was determined in a study of shared T cell receptors in the human thymus. This table comes from immunoSEQ multiplex PCR, and its TCRdb copy is limited to in-frame clones, with some not included. In the table there are 700,000 to 750,000 clones, approximately 85% of which are singletons. V shed 4 bases and J shed 5 bases, with 8 bases lying between them. The CDR3 has 12 residues. CDR1 is MNHEY and CDR2 is SMNVEV in the germline V gene (reference sequence). These data were likewise used in another study, on human thymus T cells. As that study records: Highly overlapping thymic repertoires in unrelated individuals were reported by related research.

The specimen was thymocytes. This chain uses TRBV27 with TRBJ1-2; D perhaps matches TRBD1 (5 bases). The TCR was taken from a girl less than two years old with a congenital heart defect. The CDR3 protein is CASSSGLYGYTF. The DNA of the CDR3 is TGTGCCAGCAGTTCGGGACTTTATGGCTACACCTTC.